The 8 T cell receptor beta chains listed next were all sequenced from one sample in a study of blood T cell repertoires in COVID-19. Using immunoSEQ multiplex PCR, the repertoire was profiled, and TCRdb retains in-frame clones only, with some absent. The table includes some 190,000 clones, 70% to 85% detected once. The sequencing sample was made of PBMCs or T cells enriched from blood (not recorded which). The receptor source for this set is a woman aged 25-40 years who had recovered from COVID-19.

This chain uses TRBV7-3 with TRBJ1-1, with D uncertain. Germline assignment: CDR1 SGHTA and CDR2 FQGTGA. With 6 bases removed from V and 1 base from J, the gap between germline ends came to 9 bases. The CDR3 is made up of 13 amino acids. CDR3 nucleotides: TGTGCCAGCAGTATCCTTAAGAACACTGAAGCTTTCTTT. Protein: CASSILKNTEAFF.

The chain has TRBV5-1 and TRBJ2-2; 8 nucleotides match TRBD2. Germline V gene sequence: CDR1 SGHRS, CDR2 YFSETQ. The CDR3 consists of 15 residues. The V segment lost 7 bases and the J segment 5 bases; nucleotides outside the gene matches: 10. The CDR3, as DNA: TGCGCCAGCGGACCCCAAGCGGGAGTGACCGGGGAGCTGTTTTTT. This codes for CASGPQAGVTGELFF.

The rearrangement joins TRBV18 to TRBJ1-6, with D maybe TRBD1 (6 bases). The CDR3 spans 15 residues. V was cut by 6 bases and J by 5 bases, with 14 bases left in between. Germline V gene sequence: CDR1 KGHSH, CDR2 LQKENI. CDR3 protein: CASSRGDRNNSPLHF. The CDR3 DNA reads as TGTGCCAGCTCCCGGGGAGACAGGAATAATTCACCCCTCCACTTT.

V and J are TRBV10-3 and TRBJ1-4, with 7 nucleotides matching TRBD1. The CDR3 consists of 16 residues. Per the germline V gene, CDR1 is ENHRY and CDR2 is SYGVKD. Trimming cost V 2 bases and J 3 bases; bases outside gene matches: 6. The CDR3 reads CAISEQGGFSNEKLFF. The CDR3 DNA reads TGTGCCATCAGTGAGCAAGGGGGCTTTTCTAATGAAAAACTGTTTTTT.

The chain couples TRBV3-1 (or the pseudogene TRBV3-2) to TRBJ1-3; D gene unclear. The CDR3 totals 15 residues. Germline values: CDR1 LGHDT, CDR2 YNNKEL (reference sequence). Trimming took off 4 bases at V and 1 base at J, with 11 bases between the two ends. The chain's CDR3 is CASSPLTSSGNTIYF. Written as DNA, the CDR3 is TGTGCCAGCAGCCCGCTGACAAGTTCTGGAAACACCATATATTTT.

The chain carries TRBV28 and TRBJ1-2, with D uncertain. V shed 5 bases and J shed 4 bases, with 17 bases lying between them. The germline V gene encodes CDR1 MDHEN and CDR2 SYDVKM. The CDR3 sequence is 15 residues long. The CDR3 coding sequence is TGTGCCAGCAGTCTTACTAGGTCAGGCCCCTATGGCTACACCTTC. The encoded protein is CASSLTRSGPYGYTF.

This clone appeared once. The chain couples TRBV9 to TRBJ1-6; no clear D gene. V lost 5 bases and J lost 0, with 6 bases in between. The CDR3 length is 14 residues. Per the germline V gene, CDR1 is SGDLS and CDR2 is YYNGEE. CDR3 bases: TGTGCCAGCAGTTTCAACTCCTATAATTCACCCCTCCACTTT. This codes for CASSFNSYNSPLHF.

The rearrangement links TRBV27 to TRBJ1-6, with TRBD1 matching over 8 bases. This CDR3 comprises 15 residues. V lost 6 bases, J lost 6 bases, and 7 bases stayed unmatched. CDR1 is MNHEY and CDR2 is SMNVEV in the germline V gene (reference sequence). CDR3 nucleotides: TGTGCCAGCAGGCGGACAGGGACTGGTAATTCACCCCTCCACTTT. As protein: CASRRTGTGNSPLHF.